This T cell receptor beta chain was captured by sequencing in a study of cytomegalovirus exposure and HLA in healthy donors. Study findings and constraints: It was 150 to 200 TCR beta chains that were listed as cytomegalovirus-associated.

Regarding this clone: As yet, its antigen is unknown.

V was clipped by 5 bases and J by 4 bases, with 12 bases between them. The germline gives CDR1 SGHTA, CDR2 FQGNSA. The CDR3 covers 13 residues. The PCR used 60 Vbeta and 13 Jbeta primers. TCRdb's table, derived via immunoSEQ multiplex PCR, lists solely in-frame clones and lacks some. The table includes roughly 73,000 clones, roughly 70% detected once. Material: PBMCs. The chain is built from TRBV7-2 and TRBJ2-7; D ambiguous. The clonotype comes from a man in his 70s in good health and CMV-seronegative. The CDR3 DNA reads TGTGCCAGCAGCCCTAATTGGTTTTACGAGCAGTACTTC. It codes for CASSPNWFYEQYF.